This T cell receptor (beta chain) was obtained from a study of blood T cell repertoires in COVID-19. Study-level information: Researchers got acute and convalescent COVID-19 samples from the United States, Italy and Spain. PBMCs, B-cell-depleted T cells, or T cells provided the cDNA or gDNA that made up the material.

The CDR3 has 15 amino acids. CDR1 DFQATT and CDR2 SNEGSKA come from the germline V gene (reference sequence). J lost 8 bases, V lost 3 bases, and 11 bases had no gene match. Method: immunoSEQ multiplex PCR; TCRdb's copy keeps in-frame clones and lacks some. The sample records about 140,000 clones, 80% to 85% being singletons. The TCR was taken from an older woman with acute or convalescent COVID-19. The chain uses TRBV20-1 and TRBJ2-1; 9 bases are shared with TRBD2. The sequencing input was peripheral blood. The CDR3 here is CSASNPAGGGYEQFF. In nucleotides, the CDR3 is TGCAGTGCTAGTAATCCAGCGGGAGGTGGTTATGAGCAGTTCTTC.